This T cell receptor beta chain appears in the sequencing data of a study of post-analysis software for immune sequencing data. General observations from the study: Comparison of patients with controls showed about 5 TRBV segments more frequent in patients, TRBV5-6, TRBV5-1 and TRBV20-1 among them.

Unique molecular identifiers were present in the TCR beta cDNA libraries. TCRdb reprocessed the PCR reads with MiXCR, giving one entry per CDR3 protein. The data hold about 770,000 distinct CDR3 sequences, with around 46% observed a single time. The germline gives CDR1 DFQATT, CDR2 SNEGSKA (reference sequence). The V segment lost 4 bases and the J segment 3 bases; nucleotides outside the gene matches: 7. This CDR3 comprises 15 residues. As regards this clonotype: The target antigen is unknown.

The chain employs TRBV20-1 and TRBJ2-3, with 10 bases matching TRBD2. Sequenced sample: blood. The sequence was collected from a girl aged 5-17 years with multiple sclerosis. The CDR3 nucleotides are TGCAGTGCTACACTAGCGGGAATTAAGACAGATACGCAGTATTTT. Amino acid sequence: CSATLAGIKTDTQYF.